One and the same sample provided the 10 T cell receptor beta chains below, sequenced in a study of CXCR3-negative and CXCR3-positive naive CD8 T cells. TRB cDNA was prepared as libraries by UMI-labeled 5' RACE. TCRdb re-called the 5' RACE reads and gives one entry per CDR3 protein, without DNA. The sample spans tens of thousands of distinct CDR3 sequences; the ten largest clones claim roughly 1.5%. Sample: naive CXCR3- CD8+ T cells from blood. As to subset: CD45RO-CCR7+CD27+CD95- naive CD8+ T cells lacking CXCR3 (TNR3-). These receptors all come from a human donor in good health. Some clones in this sample may be carry-over from other donors' samples.

The rearrangement joins TRBV7-2 to TRBJ2-3; TCRdb's D call of TRBD2 is untestable without DNA. This CDR3 is built from 16 residues. From germline, CDR1 is SGHTA and CDR2 FQGNSA. CDR3 sequence reads: CASSEWLADLTDTQYF.

This CDR3 is CASSIAQGQQSYEQYF. The chain carries TRBV19 and TRBJ2-7; TCRdb's assignment of TRBD1 cannot be checked, as there is no DNA. CDR1 is LNHDA and CDR2 is SQIVND in the germline V gene (reference sequence). This CDR3 region has 16 residues.

This clonotype registers medium-sized (0.01 to 0.1%) by frequency. The chain carries TRBV29-1 and TRBJ2-1; TCRdb gives TRBD2 as the D gene, but with no DNA this cannot be confirmed. Per the germline V gene, CDR1 is SQVTM and CDR2 is ANQGSEA. The CDR3 contains 16 residues. This chain's CDR3 is CSALQGRAGSYNEQFF.

The chain uses TRBV4-3 and TRBJ1-1. The CDR3 extends over 15 amino acids. Germline loops: CDR1 LGHNA, CDR2 YSLEER. The CDR3 region is CASSPGGNMNTEAFF.

This chain links TRBV12-3 or TRBV12-4 with TRBJ1-1. This CDR3 comprises 15 residues. CDR3 sequence reads: CASSFTLRQGTEAFF.

By frequency, this clonotype is medium-sized. The V call is TRBV20-1, the J call TRBJ2-7; TCRdb calls TRBD1, which cannot be checked without DNA. There are 14 residues in the CDR3. Germline V lookup: CDR1 DFQATT, CDR2 SNEGSKA (reference sequence). The CDR3 spells CSASGGGDLDEQYF.

The chain links TRBV28 to TRBJ2-2; TCRdb lists TRBD2, though no DNA is available to test this call. CDR1 MDHEN and CDR2 SYDVKM come from the germline V gene. The CDR3 is 17 residues long. CDR3 amino acids: CASSLGTSGTYTGELFF.

J is TRBJ2-7 and V is TRBV28; TCRdb's D call of TRBD2 is untestable without DNA. In germline, CDR1 is MDHEN, CDR2 SYDVKM. The CDR3 is 18 amino acids. The CDR3 sequence is CASSSSEYTSGPSDEQYF.

The rearrangement uses TRBV13 and TRBJ1-1. Germline CDR1 and CDR2: PRHDT and FYEKMQ (reference sequence). The CDR3 contains 14 residues. CDR3 amino acids: CASSLGRRGVEAFF.

The chain has TRBV20-1 and TRBJ2-7. Germline V gives CDR1 DFQATT, CDR2 SNEGSKA (reference sequence). This CDR3 comprises 11 residues. CDR3 in amino acids: CSARGDYEQYF.